This entry lists 27 T cell receptor beta chains sequenced from one sample in a study of low-dose radiotherapy and immunotherapy resistance in tumors. Primers used for first-strand cDNA, a TRAV- and TRBV-specific set, covered both alpha and beta chains. The authors ran roughly 20 PCR cycles to amplify TCRs with a constant-region primer and V-primer adapter. MiXCR, run by TCRdb on the reads, gives a single entry per CDR3 protein. This table has tens of thousands of distinct CDR3 sequences, less than 30% appearing once. Specified time point: after trial treatment. Documented treatment: LDRT plus nivolumab, ipilimumab, low-dose cyclophosphamide and aspirin (RACIN trial). The specimen comprised PBMCs, sampled after low-dose radiotherapy plus immunotherapy. These TCRs come from a male donor with prostate cancer.

This clonotype came up many times. The rearrangement joins TRBV7-2 to TRBJ2-1; 12 bases map to TRBD2. This CDR3 comprises 15 residues. The germline V gene encodes CDR1 SGHTA and CDR2 FQGNSA. V was pared by 1 base and J by 5 bases, with 0 bases of the junction left unmatched. The CDR3 protein is CASSLGLAGDNEQFF. For the CDR3, the DNA is TGTGCCAGCAGCTTAGGACTAGCGGGGGACAATGAGCAGTTCTTC.

In the case of this clonotype: This is likely an artifact of a read error, given a far larger clone one base away. The chain uses TRBV27 and TRBJ1-5; maybe TRBD1 (6 bases). The CDR3 spans 14 residues. Germline V gene sequence: CDR1 MNHEY, CDR2 SMNVEV (reference sequence). The CDR3 nucleotides read TGTGCCATCAGTGATGGCAGGGGCCTAGGGCCCCAGCATTTT. Amino acid sequence: CAISDGRGLGPQHF.

This clonotype was seen repeatedly, ten times or more. The chain links TRBV28 to TRBJ2-6; 8 bases map to TRBD1. There are 20 residues in the CDR3. Trimming took 6 bases from V and 0 from J; bases not matched to a gene: 16. The V gene's germline CDR1 is MDHEN and CDR2 SYDVKM. DNA for the CDR3: TGTGCCAGCAGACCAACCCCCGGACAGGGCCTTGGCTCTGGGGCCAACGTCCTGACTTTC. Encoded protein: CASRPTPGQGLGSGANVLTF.

There are many counts of this clonotype. The gene calls are TRBV29-1 and TRBJ1-2; weak D call: TRBD1 (5 bases). CDR3 size: 11 residues. The V end was cut by 3 bases, the J end by 7 bases, with 9 bases between. Per the germline V gene, CDR1 is SQVTM and CDR2 is ANQGSEA. The CDR3 is CSVDGTVGYTF. CDR3 in DNA: TGCAGCGTTGACGGGACCGTTGGCTACACCTTC.

There are many counts of this clonotype. J is TRBJ2-1 and V is TRBV2; D gene unclear. Germline V gene lookup returns CDR1 SNHLY and CDR2 FYNNEI. Trimming cost V 9 bases and J 0 bases, with 27 bases left between them. The length of the CDR3 is 19 residues. The CDR3 DNA reads as TGTGCCAGTGCCCTACGGTCTGGGGTCGGCCCGAGCTCCTACAATGAGCAGTTCTTC. Translation: CASALRSGVGPSSYNEQFF.

This clonotype was observed many times. V and J are TRBV20-1 and TRBJ2-5; 8 positions agree with TRBD2. Germline V gives CDR1 DFQATT, CDR2 SNEGSKA (reference sequence). Trimming removed 2 bases from V and 1 base from J; junction bases left unmatched: 6. CDR3 length: 15 amino acids. As DNA, the CDR3 is TGCAGTGCTAGAAGGGGTAGCGGGGCCCAAGAGACCCAGTACTTC. This sequence encodes CSARRGSGAQETQYF.

This clonotype was detected ten times or more. A far bigger clonotype differs at one base, so this is likely a read error. The J gene is TRBJ2-7, the V gene TRBV20-1, with no clear D. The length of the CDR3 is 11 residues. Looked up from germline, CDR1 is DFQATT and CDR2 is SNEGSKA (reference sequence). V lost 5 bases to trimming and J lost 7 bases, with 12 bases between them. CDR3 DNA: TGCAGTGCTGAATCTGGGAATGAGCAGTACTTC. Protein product: CSAESGNEQYF.

This clonotype was observed at least ten times. The rearrangement links TRBV6-1 to TRBJ2-3, with D unresolved. This CDR3 is built from 15 residues. Germline CDR1 MNHNS, CDR2 SASEGT. The germline V and J ends were trimmed by 4 bases and 5 bases, with 16 bases remaining between them. The CDR3 reads CASSVRATLGDTQYF. For the CDR3, the DNA is TGTGCCAGCAGTGTCCGGGCCACTTTAGGAGATACGCAGTATTTT.

This clonotype was detected ten times or more. CDR3 residues: CASSPRLAGGSSSYNEQFF. CDR3 DNA sequence: TGTGCCAGCAGCCCCAGACTAGCGGGGGGGTCGAGCTCCTACAATGAGCAGTTCTTC. The chain links TRBV7-2 to TRBJ2-1; 14 bases are shared with TRBD2. The germline CDR1 and CDR2 sequences are SGHTA and FQGNSA. Trimming removed 5 bases from V and 0 bases from J; junction bases left unmatched: 9. CDR3 length: 19 amino acids.

This clonotype was detected ten times or more. V usage is TRBV7-9 and J usage is TRBJ1-1; D uncertain. CDR3 length: 11 residues. Germline V gene sequence: CDR1 SEHNR, CDR2 FQNEAQ (reference sequence). Trimming took off 7 bases at V and 1 base at J, with 4 bases between the two ends. The CDR3 loop reads CASMWNTEAFF. CDR3 bases: TGTGCCAGCATGTGGAACACTGAAGCTTTCTTT.

Note on this clonotype: Given a far larger clone just one base away, this is likely a sequencing read error. V is TRBV6-8 and J is TRBJ2-7, with TRBD2 matching 7 bases. In germline, CDR1 is MNHGY, CDR2 SAAAGT. V shed 2 bases, J shed 4 bases, and the junction held 8 bases outside the gene matches. This CDR3 region has 15 residues. The CDR3 loop is CASSYAQRGRYEQYF. The CDR3 DNA is TGTGCCAGCAGTTACGCCCAGCGGGGAAGATACGAGCAGTACTTC.

As to this clonotype: A far larger clone is only one base removed, so a read error is likely. This sequence joins TRBV12-3 or TRBV12-4 and TRBJ2-1; D not certain. Between the trimmed V and J ends, which lost 5 bases and 10 bases, there was a span of 9 bases. The CDR3 loop spans 11 amino acids. The CDR3 bases are TGTGCCAGCAGTGCCGCCTACGAGCAGTTCTTC. Translated: CASSAAYEQFF.

Note on this clonotype: This may be a read error, as it is one base from a much larger clone. This chain connects TRBV9 to TRBJ1-4; D remains ambiguous. The V end was cut by 4 bases, the J end by 10 bases, with 20 bases between. The CDR3 spans 15 residues. The germline V gene encodes CDR1 SGDLS and CDR2 YYNGEE. CDR3 sequence: CASSPTETRGGKLFF. The CDR3 nucleotides are TGTGCCAGCAGCCCCACTGAAACCCGGGGTGGAAAACTGTTTTTT.

This clonotype was counted at least ten times. The chain carries TRBV29-1 and TRBJ2-2; 7 bases are shared with TRBD1. CDR1 is SQVTM, CDR2 ANQGSEA, per germline. V dropped 6 bases and J dropped 6; count of bases not matched to a gene: 10. The CDR3 is made up of 14 amino acids. CDR3 in amino acids: CSVPDRERAGELFF. Written as DNA, the CDR3 is TGCAGCGTCCCTGACAGGGAGAGGGCCGGGGAGCTGTTTTTT.

At least ten counts were recorded for this clonotype. The chain employs TRBV5-1 and TRBJ2-1; 14 nucleotides match TRBD2. CDR1 and CDR2 (germline): SGHRS, YFSETQ. The CDR3 is 16 residues long. Trimming cost V 0 bases and J 6 bases; bases outside gene matches: 2. DNA of the CDR3: TGCGCCAGCAGCTTGGGGGGACTAGCGGGAGTCAATGAGCAGTTCTTC. It yields the protein CASSLGGLAGVNEQFF. The complete variable domain, with remaining parts taken from reference TRBV5-1 and TRBJ2-1, reads KAGVTQTPRYLIKTRGQQVTLSCSPISGHRSVSWYQQTPGQGLQFLFEYFSETQRNKGNFPGRFSGRQFSNSRSEMNVSTLELGDSALYLCASSLGGLAGVNEQFFGPGTRLTVL.

J is TRBJ2-1 and V is TRBV19; D could derive from TRBD1 or TRBD2 (6 bases each). The CDR3 sequence is 14 residues long. CDR1 and CDR2 from the germline V gene are LNHDA and SQIVND (reference sequence). V lost 3 bases and J lost 9, with 15 bases in between. For the CDR3, the DNA is TGTGCCAGTAGTATTGGCCAGGGGACTGGTGAGCAGTTCTTC. Protein: CASSIGQGTGEQFF.

This clonotype was seen only once. The chain employs TRBV19 and TRBJ1-5, with unresolved D. The CDR3 covers 13 residues. Germline assignment: CDR1 LNHDA and CDR2 SQIVND (reference sequence). Between the trimmed V and J ends, which lost 8 bases and 0 bases, there was a span of 8 bases. This CDR3 is CASRDLSNQPQHF. In DNA form, the CDR3 reads TGTGCCAGTCGTGACCTTAGCAATCAGCCCCAGCATTTT.

There are many counts of this clonotype. The DNA of the CDR3 is TGTGCCAGCAGCTTCTCACAGGGAGGGCTTGGTAGTGGCTACAATGAGCAGTTCTTC. Translation: CASSFSQGGLGSGYNEQFF. This chain uses TRBV7-9 with TRBJ2-1, with a possible D match to TRBD2 (7 bases). CDR3 length equals 19 residues. The V gene lost 3 bases and the J gene lost 3 bases, with 24 bases spanning the gap. Per the germline V gene, CDR1 is SEHNR and CDR2 is FQNEAQ (reference sequence). The full variable domain, rest sourced from reference TRBV7-9 and TRBJ2-1, is DTGVSQNPRHKITKRGQNVTFRCDPISEHNRLYWYRQTLGQGPEFLTYFQNEAQLEKSRLLSDRFSAERPKGSFSTLEIQRTEQGDSAMYLCASSFSQGGLGSGYNEQFFGPGTRLTVL.

This clonotype occurred many times. This chain connects TRBV6-6 to TRBJ1-4; weak D call: TRBD1 (6 bases). The germline CDR1 and CDR2 sequences are MNHNY and SVGAGI (reference sequence). The CDR3 is 15 residues long. V lost 9 bases to trimming and J lost 0 bases, with 14 bases between them. CDR3 protein: CASKRRTATNEKLFF. In DNA, the CDR3 is TGTGCCAGTAAACGCCGGACAGCAACTAATGAAAAACTGTTTTTT.

The table lists this clonotype with many counts. The CDR3: CSVGTAGNTIYF. The CDR3 coding sequence is TGCAGCGTCGGGACAGCTGGAAACACCATATATTTT. The V and J genes are TRBV29-1 and TRBJ1-3; 7 bases agree with TRBD1. Germline loops: CDR1 SQVTM, CDR2 ANQGSEA. The length of the CDR3 is 12 residues. Germline trimming cut 6 bases from V and 2 bases from J; bases unmatched to any gene: 1.

At least ten counts were recorded for this clonotype. The V and J genes are TRBV20-1 and TRBJ2-7; D is possibly TRBD1 or TRBD2 (6 bases each). With 2 bases removed from V and 4 bases from J, the gap between germline ends came to 12 bases. Germline CDR1 DFQATT, CDR2 SNEGSKA (reference sequence). There are 13 residues in the CDR3. For the CDR3, the DNA is TGCAGTGCTAGAAAGGGGGGAGTTTACGAGCAGTACTTC. Residues: CSARKGGVYEQYF.

This clonotype was seen many times. V is TRBV30 and J is TRBJ1-5, with a possible D match to TRBD1 (5 bases). The CDR3 is made up of 14 amino acids. Germline values: CDR1 GTSNPN, CDR2 SVGIG (reference sequence). The ends were cut back, 1 base at V and 7 bases at J, with 14 bases in the middle. CDR3: CAWSGAIQGQPQHF. DNA for the CDR3: TGTGCCTGGAGTGGGGCTATTCAGGGACAGCCCCAGCATTTT.

The chain joins TRBV6-2 or TRBV6-3 to TRBJ2-7; no definite D call. With 7 bases removed from V and 6 bases from J, the gap between germline ends came to 16 bases. Germline values: CDR1 MNHEY, CDR2 SVGEGT. This CDR3 spans 13 amino acids. CDR3 sequence: CASKDGPRAEQYF. The CDR3 DNA is TGTGCCAGCAAGGATGGCCCCCGGGCCGAGCAGTACTTC.

This clonotype was seen repeatedly, ten times or more. The CDR3 DNA reads TGTGCCAGCAGCGCGACAGATCCCCCCACTGAAGCTTTCTTT. Protein sequence: CASSATDPPTEAFF. V gene TRBV9 combines with J gene TRBJ1-1; a possible D gene is TRBD1 (5 bases). The germline CDR1 and CDR2 sequences are SGDLS and YYNGEE. Trimming stripped 3 bases from V and 4 bases from J, with 13 bases between. This CDR3 contains 14 residues.

This clonotype was counted at least ten times. The V gene is TRBV20-1, the J gene TRBJ2-3; TRBD2 agrees at 11 bases. V was clipped by 4 bases and J by 4 bases; unmatched bases: 7. The germline V gene has CDR1 DFQATT and CDR2 SNEGSKA (reference sequence). This CDR3 comprises 15 residues. The CDR3 bases are TGCAGTGCTACCACGGCTAGCGGGGGGCCAGATACGCAGTATTTT. Translated, it gives CSATTASGGPDTQYF.

This clonotype appeared many times. The V call is TRBV29-1, the J call TRBJ1-3; no clear D. Germline V gives CDR1 SQVTM, CDR2 ANQGSEA. V dropped 5 bases and J dropped 0 bases, with 11 bases sitting between them. The CDR3 loop spans 14 amino acids. CDR3 loop: CSVTSAGSGNTIYF. Written as DNA, the CDR3 is TGCAGCGTTACCAGTGCCGGCTCTGGAAACACCATATATTTT.

The chain joins TRBV12-3 or TRBV12-4 to TRBJ1-5, with a tentative D call TRBD1 (6 bases). This CDR3 comprises 14 residues. Between the trimmed V and J ends, which lost 3 bases and 6 bases, there was a span of 12 bases. CDR3 in amino acids: CASSFAGDTQPQHF. For the CDR3, the DNA is TGTGCCAGCAGTTTTGCAGGGGATACTCAGCCCCAGCATTTT.